A selection of T cell receptor beta chains follows, all from one sample in a study of neoadjuvant anti-PD-1 for oral cavity cancer. Data came from immunoSEQ multiplex PCR; TCRdb stores just in-frame clones and leaves some out. This sample carries 9,000 to 13,000 clones, under 65% of them seen once, and the ten largest clones take 26%. This sample comprised tumor tissue, obtained before nivolumab (anti-PD-1) treatment. The origin of the receptors is a person between 40 and 85 years old with oral cavity squamous cell carcinoma. CDR3s include the opening cysteine and the closing phenylalanine or tryptophan. The D gene is left open where the match is weak. Size values are once, few and many counts, or a class for expanded clones, and some rows have none.

>NA|TRBJ2-7|NA|TRBV25-1
TGTGCCAGCAGTGACCAGGGTATCGACGAGCAGTACTTC
CASSDQGIDEQYF
>NA|TRBJ2-7|NA|TRBV4-1
TGCGCCAGCAGCCAAGAGGGGGGTGGCTCCTACGAGCAGTACTTC
CASSQEGGGSYEQYF
>TRBD1|TRBJ1-1|NA|TRBV5-1
TGCGCCAGCAGCTTACTTCCAGGGGACAGCCCCATGAACACTGAAGCTTTCTTT
CASSLLPGDSPMNTEAFF
>NA|TRBJ2-2|NA|TRBV11-2
TGTGCCAGCAGCTTAGAGTGGGGTAACACCGGGGAGCTGTTTTTT
CASSLEWGNTGELFF
>NA|TRBJ1-2|NA|TRBV7-2
TGTGCCAGCAGCCCCCCCGTCGGGGGCGGCCATCTTGGCTACACCTTC
CASSPPVGGGHLGYTF
>TRBD2|TRBJ2-3|once|TRBV2
TGTGCCAGCAGTGTGGGGGGGGATAGCCCTAGCACAGATACGCAGTATTTT
CASSVGGDSPSTDTQYF
>NA|TRBJ1-1|NA|TRBV30
TGTGCCTGGAGGGGACCTGGAGGGGCTTTCTTT
CAWRGPGGAFF
>TRBD2|TRBJ2-3|NA|TRBV5-1
TGCGCCAGCAGCCCGGGACTAGCGGGGGGCAATACGCAGTATTTT
CASSPGLAGGNTQYF
>NA|TRBJ2-5|once|TRBV19
TGTGCCAGTAGTGCGACAGGAAGCCCAGAGACCCAGTACTTC
CASSATGSPETQYF
>NA|TRBJ2-3|once|TRBV7-9
TGTGCCAGCAGCGCAGTCGCCCGTCTGCCTAACACAGATATGCAGTATTTT
CASSAVARLPNTDMQYF
>TRBD2|TRBJ2-7|NA|TRBV10-3
TGTGCCATCAGTGAGTCGACTAGCGGGGGGATGCAGTACTTC
CAISESTSGGMQYF
>TRBD1|TRBJ2-7|NA|TRBV5-6
TGTGCCAGCAGCTTGCGACAGGGGGGCCCTTTTGGGCAGTACTTC
CASSLRQGGPFGQYF
>TRBD1|TRBJ1-2|NA|TRBV2
TGTGCCAGCAGTGAAGTATCGGTGACAGGGGGCATCTATGGCTACACCTTC
CASSEVSVTGGIYGYTF
>TRBD1|TRBJ2-7|medium-sized|TRBV10-2
TGCGCCAGCAGTGAGTCAGGGACAGGGTTAATCGGCGAGCAGTACTTC
CASSESGTGLIGEQYF
>NA|TRBJ2-2|NA|TRBV4-3
TGCGCCAGCAGCCAAGCTGGCGGGGAGCTGTTTTTT
CASSQAGGELFF
>NA|TRBJ1-6|NA|TRBV27
TGTGCCAGCAGCCCTGAACATAATTCACCCCTCCACTTT
CASSPEHNSPLHF
>TRBD2|TRBJ2-1|few|TRBV4-3
TGCGCCAGCAGCCTTTCACTAGCGGGGGAGGGCAATGAGCAGTTCTTC
CASSLSLAGEGNEQFF
>NA|TRBJ1-2|NA|TRBV7-9
TGTGCCAGCAGCTTAGCGGTTGCTAACTATGGCTACACCTTC
CASSLAVANYGYTF
>NA|TRBJ1-4|NA|TRBV15
TGTGCCACCAGCAGTCGGGGTGGGAGGGCGTGGGAAAAACTGTTTTTT
CATSSRGGRAWEKLFF
>NA|TRBJ1-4|once|TRBV6-4
TGTGCCAGCAGTGACTCGAGTAGAAGAGGACCTAATGAAAAACTGTTTTTT
CASSDSSRRGPNEKLFF
>NA|TRBJ2-1|NA|TRBV27
TGTGCCAGCAGTCGAGGAGGGCTAGCGATGCATGAGCAGTTCTTC
CASSRGGLAMHEQFF
>NA|TRBJ2-2|NA|TRBV25-1
TGTGCCAGCAGTGCGGGTTCCGGCCCCACCGGGGAGCTGTTTTTT
CASSAGSGPTGELFF
>TRBD1|TRBJ1-1|few|TRBV9
TGTGCCAGCAACGTAAGGGGGCGCGGTGAAGCTTTCTTT
CASNVRGRGEAFF
>TRBD1|TRBJ2-1|NA|TRBV7-9
TGTGCCAGCGGGGGACAGGGAGGCTACAATGAGCAGTTCTTC
CASGGQGGYNEQFF
>TRBD1|TRBJ2-7|medium-sized|TRBV18
TGTGCCAGCTCATTCGGACAGGGGGACGAGCAGTACTTC
CASSFGQGDEQYF
>TRBD2|TRBJ2-5|NA|TRBV5-8
TGTGCCAGCAGCTTGCTGCTAGCGGGGGCCAGAGGCGGGGAGACCCAGTACTTC
CASSLLLAGARGGETQYF
>NA|TRBJ2-3|NA|TRBV29-1
TGCAGCGTTGACGGCGGGACAGATACGCAGTATTTT
CSVDGGTDTQYF
>TRBD1|TRBJ1-1|NA|TRBV5-4
TGTGCCAGCAGCGCCCGGGACAGGCCCCCGAACACTGAAGCTTTCTTT
CASSARDRPPNTEAFF
>NA|TRBJ1-2|medium-sized|TRBV5-1
TGCGCCAGCAGCTGGGACAAGTCTTATGGCTACACCTTC
CASSWDKSYGYTF
>NA|TRBJ2-3|NA|TRBV7-3
TGTGCCAGCAGCTCCCATGGGACAGATACGCAGTATTTT
CASSSHGTDTQYF
>NA|TRBJ2-3|few|TRBV7-8
TGTGCCAGCAGCTTATACGGGGGACAAAGCACAGATACGCAGTATTTT
CASSLYGGQSTDTQYF
>TRBD1|TRBJ2-7|few|TRBV5-1
TGCGCCAGCAGCTTGGAACCGGGACAGGGGGACTACGAGCAGTACTTC
CASSLEPGQGDYEQYF
>TRBD1|TRBJ1-3|NA|TRBV7-2
TGTGCCAGCAGCTTAGAGGACAGGGCTGGAAACACCATATATTTT
CASSLEDRAGNTIYF
>NA|TRBJ1-1|NA|TRBV7-2
TGTGCCAGCAGCTTACAGGGGCAGAACACTGAAGCTTTCTTT
CASSLQGQNTEAFF
>NA|TRBJ1-3|NA|TRBV5-4
TGTGCCAGTCAGGACAGCTCTGGAAACACCATATATTTT
CASQDSSGNTIYF
>TRBD1|TRBJ1-2|NA|TRBV4-1
TGCGCCAGCAGCCAAGATTGGGAGGGGGCTGTTATTGATTCTAACTATGGCTACACCTTC
CASSQDWEGAVIDSNYGYTF
>NA|TRBJ2-6|few|TRBV6-1
TGTGCCAGCAGTGGAGACCCACTGTTGAATGCTGGGGCCAACGTCCTGACTTTC
CASSGDPLLNAGANVLTF
>TRBD1|TRBJ2-3|medium-sized|TRBV5-1
TGCGCCAGCAGCTTGGATACAGGGGGCGCCACAGATACGCAGTATTTT
CASSLDTGGATDTQYF
>NA|TRBJ1-6|medium-sized|TRBV14
TGTGCCACCCCGGCCCACCCGGATAATTCACCCCTCCACTTT
CATPAHPDNSPLHF